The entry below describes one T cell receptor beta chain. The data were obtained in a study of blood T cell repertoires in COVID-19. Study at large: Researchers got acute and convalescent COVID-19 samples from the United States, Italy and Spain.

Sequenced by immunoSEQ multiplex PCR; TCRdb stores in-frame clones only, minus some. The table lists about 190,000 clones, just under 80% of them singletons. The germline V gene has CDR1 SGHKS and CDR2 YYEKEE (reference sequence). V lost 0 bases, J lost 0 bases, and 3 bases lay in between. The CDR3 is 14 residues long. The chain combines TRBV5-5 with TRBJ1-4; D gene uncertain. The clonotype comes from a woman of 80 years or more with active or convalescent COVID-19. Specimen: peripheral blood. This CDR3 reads CASSLGPTNEKLFF. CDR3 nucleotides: TGTGCCAGCAGCTTGGGGCCAACTAATGAAAAACTGTTTTTT.